The present T cell receptor (beta chain) was sequenced within a study of T-cell memory formation after mild COVID-19. Study-level points and caveats: Later expanders leaned CD4+, whereas day 15 to 85 contracting clones were balanced CD4/CD8.

Germline trimming cut 1 base from V and 5 bases from J; bases unmatched to any gene: 12. CDR3 length: 17 amino acids. Germline V CDR1 and CDR2: LGHNA, YSLEER. As concerns this clonotype: The antigen remains unidentified.

Sample barcodes and UMIs were carried by the TCR alpha and TCR beta cDNA libraries that 5'RACE generated with constant-segment primers. MiXCR was run by TCRdb on the 5' RACE reads, yielding one entry per CDR3 protein. The data show 89,000 or so distinct CDR3 sequences, with 9.5% to 15% seen just once and 41% held by the top ten. The sequence was collected from a man in his late teens or twenties who had mild COVID-19 (a few samples of this study predate the infection). Cell type and time point are not known. V gene TRBV4-3 combines with J gene TRBJ2-5; TRBD2 matches 8 bases. The sample comprised PBMCs or a T cell subset sorted from them (not recorded which). In DNA form, the CDR3 reads TGCGCCAGCAGCCAAGTTTGGGGTAGCGGGGCTGGGGAGACCCAGTACTTC. It is translated as CASSQVWGSGAGETQYF.